This T cell receptor beta chain was obtained from a study of siplizumab effects on memory and regulatory T cells. CDR3 length: 14 amino acids. Per the germline V gene, CDR1 is SGHRS and CDR2 is YFSETQ. Deletions cut 2 bases from V and 8 bases from J, with 14 bases between. Data came from immunoSEQ multiplex PCR; TCRdb stores just in-frame clones and leaves some out. The sample has 95,000 to 110,000 clones, more than 85% seen once. This clone was seen a single time. This clonotype originated in a human donor in good health. The V call is TRBV5-1, the J call TRBJ1-5; D not certain. Sequencing input: Tregs sorted from blood. Written as DNA, the CDR3 is TGCGCCAGCAGCTTTCAAGGGCCACCCGAGCCCCAGCATTTT. Translated: CASSFQGPPEPQHF. Full variable domain (rest looked up from reference TRBV5-1 and TRBJ1-5): KAGVTQTPRYLIKTRGQQVTLSCSPISGHRSVSWYQQTPGQGLQFLFEYFSETQRNKGNFPGRFSGRQFSNSRSEMNVSTLELGDSALYLCASSFQGPPEPQHFGDGTRLSIL.